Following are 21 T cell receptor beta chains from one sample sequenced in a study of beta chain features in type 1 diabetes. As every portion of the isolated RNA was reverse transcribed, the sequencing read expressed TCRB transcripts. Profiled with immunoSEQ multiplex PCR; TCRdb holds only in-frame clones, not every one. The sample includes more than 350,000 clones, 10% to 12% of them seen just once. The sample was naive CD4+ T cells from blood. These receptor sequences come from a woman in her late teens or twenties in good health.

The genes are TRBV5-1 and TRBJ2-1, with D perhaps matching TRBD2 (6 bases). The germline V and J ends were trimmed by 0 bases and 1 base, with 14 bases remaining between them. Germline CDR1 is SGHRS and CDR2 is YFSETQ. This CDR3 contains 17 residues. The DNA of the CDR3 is TGCGCCAGCAGCTTGGTGGCGGGAATGAGTTCCTACAATGAGCAGTTCTTC. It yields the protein CASSLVAGMSSYNEQFF.

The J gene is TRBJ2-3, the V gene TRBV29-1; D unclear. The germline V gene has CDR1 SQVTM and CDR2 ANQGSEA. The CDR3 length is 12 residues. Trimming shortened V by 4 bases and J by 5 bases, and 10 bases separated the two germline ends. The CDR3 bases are TGCAGCGTTGTTGGTACGGGAGATACGCAGTATTTT. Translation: CSVVGTGDTQYF.

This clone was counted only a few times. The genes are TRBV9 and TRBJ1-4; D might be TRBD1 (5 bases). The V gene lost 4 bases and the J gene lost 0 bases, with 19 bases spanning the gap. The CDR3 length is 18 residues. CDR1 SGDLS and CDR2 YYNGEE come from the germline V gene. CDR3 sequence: CASSPAETAPATNEKLFF. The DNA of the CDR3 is TGTGCCAGCAGCCCCGCAGAGACAGCGCCAGCAACTAATGAAAAACTGTTTTTT.

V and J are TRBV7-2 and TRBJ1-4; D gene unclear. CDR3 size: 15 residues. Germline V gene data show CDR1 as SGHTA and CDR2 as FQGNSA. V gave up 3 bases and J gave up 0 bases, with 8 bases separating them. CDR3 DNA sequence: TGTGCCAGCAGCTTCTGGCCAGCAACTAATGAAAAACTGTTTTTT. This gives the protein CASSFWPATNEKLFF.

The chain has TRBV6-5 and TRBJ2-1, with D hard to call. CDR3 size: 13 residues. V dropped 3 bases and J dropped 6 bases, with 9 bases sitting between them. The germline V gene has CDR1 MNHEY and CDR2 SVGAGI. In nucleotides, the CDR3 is TGTGCCAGCAGTTATTTAGTCCTCAATGAGCAGTTCTTC. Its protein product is CASSYLVLNEQFF.

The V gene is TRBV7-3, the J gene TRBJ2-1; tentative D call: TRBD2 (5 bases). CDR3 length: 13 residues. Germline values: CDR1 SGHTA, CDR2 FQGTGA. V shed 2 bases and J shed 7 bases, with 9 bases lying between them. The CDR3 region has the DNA TGTGCCAGCAGCTTATTTCCGGGGAATGAGCAGTTCTTC. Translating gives CASSLFPGNEQFF.

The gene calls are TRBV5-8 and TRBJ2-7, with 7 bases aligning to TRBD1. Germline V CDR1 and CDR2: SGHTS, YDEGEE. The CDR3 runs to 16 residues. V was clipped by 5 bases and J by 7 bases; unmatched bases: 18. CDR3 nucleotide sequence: TGTGCCAGCAGAACGACGGACAGGTTAGGAACGAGGGAGCAGTACGTC. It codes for CASRTTDRLGTREQYV.

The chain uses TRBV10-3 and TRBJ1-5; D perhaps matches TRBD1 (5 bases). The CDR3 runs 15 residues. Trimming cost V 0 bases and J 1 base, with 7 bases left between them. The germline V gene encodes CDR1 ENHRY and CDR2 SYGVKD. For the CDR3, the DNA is TGTGCCATCAGTGAGTCGGGGACGAGCAATCAGCCCCAGCATTTT. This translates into CAISESGTSNQPQHF.

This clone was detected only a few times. The CDR3: CASSLSLNTEAFF. Here the CDR3 DNA reads TGTGCCAGCAGCTTATCCCTGAACACTGAAGCTTTCTTT. The chain recombines TRBV7-3 with TRBJ1-1, with D hard to call. The CDR3 totals 13 residues. CDR1 is SGHTA, CDR2 FQGTGA, per germline. Trimming took 2 bases from V and 0 from J, leaving 4 bases between them.

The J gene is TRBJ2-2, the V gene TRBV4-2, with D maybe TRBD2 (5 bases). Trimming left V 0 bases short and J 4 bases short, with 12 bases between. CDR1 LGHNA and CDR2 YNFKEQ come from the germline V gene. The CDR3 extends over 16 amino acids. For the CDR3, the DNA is TGTGCCAGCAGCCAAGAACCCCGGACTCTCACCGGGGAGCTGTTTTTT. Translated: CASSQEPRTLTGELFF.

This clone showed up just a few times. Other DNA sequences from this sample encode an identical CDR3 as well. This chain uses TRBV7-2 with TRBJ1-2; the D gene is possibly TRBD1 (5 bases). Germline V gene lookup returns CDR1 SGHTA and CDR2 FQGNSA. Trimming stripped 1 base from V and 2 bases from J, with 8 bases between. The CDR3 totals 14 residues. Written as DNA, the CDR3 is TGTGCCAGCAGCTTAGTGTCAGGGAACTATGGCTACACCTTC. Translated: CASSLVSGNYGYTF.

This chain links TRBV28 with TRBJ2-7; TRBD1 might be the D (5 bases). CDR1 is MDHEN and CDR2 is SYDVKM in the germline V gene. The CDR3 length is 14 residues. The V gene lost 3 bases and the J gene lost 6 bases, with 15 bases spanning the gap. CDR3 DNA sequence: TGTGCCAGCAGTTTGAACAGGCCCCGAGGCGAGCAGTACGTC. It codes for CASSLNRPRGEQYV.

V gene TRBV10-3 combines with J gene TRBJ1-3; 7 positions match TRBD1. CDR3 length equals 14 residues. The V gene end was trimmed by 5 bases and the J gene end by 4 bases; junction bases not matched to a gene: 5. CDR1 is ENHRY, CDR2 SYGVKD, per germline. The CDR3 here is CAISRTGGGNTIYF. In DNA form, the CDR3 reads TGTGCCATCAGTCGGACAGGAGGAGGAAACACCATATATTTT.

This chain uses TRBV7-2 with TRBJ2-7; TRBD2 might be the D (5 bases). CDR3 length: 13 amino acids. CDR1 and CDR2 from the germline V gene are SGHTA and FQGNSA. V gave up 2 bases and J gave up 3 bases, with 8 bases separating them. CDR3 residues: CASSLPGIYEQYF. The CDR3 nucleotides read TGTGCCAGCAGCTTACCGGGAATCTACGAGCAGTACTTC.

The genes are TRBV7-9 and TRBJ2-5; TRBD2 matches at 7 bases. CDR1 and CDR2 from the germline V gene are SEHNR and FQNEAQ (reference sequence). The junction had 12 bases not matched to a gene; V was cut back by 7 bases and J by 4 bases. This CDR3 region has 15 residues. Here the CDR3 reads CASKSVSGIVETQYF. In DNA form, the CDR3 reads TGTGCCAGCAAGAGTGTGAGCGGGATCGTAGAGACCCAGTACTTC.

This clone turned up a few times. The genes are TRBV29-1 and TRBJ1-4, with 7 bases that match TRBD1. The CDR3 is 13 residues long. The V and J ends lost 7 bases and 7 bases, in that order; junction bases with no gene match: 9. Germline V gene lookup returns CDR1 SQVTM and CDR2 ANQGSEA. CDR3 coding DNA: TGCAGCGCCCGGAGGGGGCTCATTGAAAAACTGTTTTTT. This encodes CSARRGLIEKLFF.

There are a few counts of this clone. The CDR3 is CASSAPQGGNEQFF. The CDR3 DNA sequence: TGTGCCAGCAGCGCCCCACAGGGAGGCAATGAGCAGTTCTTC. The chain joins TRBV9 to TRBJ2-1, with D perhaps given as TRBD1 or TRBD2 (6 bases each). Trimming took 3 bases from V and 6 from J, leaving 13 bases between them. The CDR3 sequence is 14 residues long. Germline V gene data show CDR1 as SGDLS and CDR2 as YYNGEE.

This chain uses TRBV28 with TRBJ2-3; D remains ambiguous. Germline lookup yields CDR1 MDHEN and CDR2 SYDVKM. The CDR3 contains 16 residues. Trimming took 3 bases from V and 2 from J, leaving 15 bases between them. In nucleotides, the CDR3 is TGTGCCAGCAGTTTTTTAGGGATTTCGGTCACAGATACGCAGTATTTT. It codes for CASSFLGISVTDTQYF.

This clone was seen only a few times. CDR3 residues: CASSQDGGWLEKLFF. The CDR3 DNA sequence: TGCGCCAGCAGCCAAGATGGGGGGTGGCTTGAAAAACTGTTTTTT. The V call is TRBV4-3, the J call TRBJ1-4, with D perhaps matching TRBD1 (5 bases). Germline V CDR1 and CDR2: LGHNA, YSLEER. CDR3 length: 15 amino acids. Trimming took off 0 bases at V and 7 bases at J, with 12 bases between the two ends.

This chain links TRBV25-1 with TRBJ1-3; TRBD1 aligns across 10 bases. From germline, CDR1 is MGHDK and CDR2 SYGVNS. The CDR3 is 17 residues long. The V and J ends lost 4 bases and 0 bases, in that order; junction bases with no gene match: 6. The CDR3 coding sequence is TGTGCCAGCAGTGCCTCATGGGACAGGGGCTCTGGAAACACCATATATTTT. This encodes CASSASWDRGSGNTIYF.

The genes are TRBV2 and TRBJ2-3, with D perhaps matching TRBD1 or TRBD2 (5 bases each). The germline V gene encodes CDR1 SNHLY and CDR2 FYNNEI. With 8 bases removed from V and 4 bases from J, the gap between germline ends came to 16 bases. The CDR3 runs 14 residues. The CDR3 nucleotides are TGTGCCAGCCTCAGGGAGCCGAGCGCAGATACGCAGTATTTT. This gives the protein CASLREPSADTQYF.